Here is one TCR beta chain with its context. V was pared by 4 bases and J by 2 bases, with 9 bases between. There are 14 residues in the CDR3. Per germline, CDR1 SQVTM and CDR2 ANQGSEA. Amplification of TCR beta CDR3 regions used RNA transcripts. Amplification began with first-round RT-PCR using HTBI primers, then second-round multiplex PCR was performed. Each CDR3 protein gets one entry after TCRdb re-called the multiplex PCR reads with MiXCR. Of almost 750,000 distinct CDR3 sequences in the sample, roughly two fifths were seen once. Among the exclusions were patients with other autoimmune diseases, uncontrolled infections, pregnancy or lactation. The data stem from a study of Graves' ophthalmopathy and Graves' hyperthyroidism.

J is TRBJ2-6 and V is TRBV29-1, with a tentative D call TRBD1 (5 bases). This receptor was identified in an adult man with Graves' ophthalmopathy. Sequenced sample: peripheral blood. CDR3: CSVGVGAGANVLTF. The CDR3 bases are TGCAGCGTTGGGGTAGGGGCTGGGGCCAACGTCCTGACTTTC.